Listed below are T cell receptor beta chains from one sample, sequenced in a study of T-cell reconstitution after alpha-beta-depleted transplantation in children. From the PCR reads, TCRdb called clonotypes with MiXCR, one entry per CDR3 protein. The data hold 530,000 or so distinct CDR3 sequences, with 25% to 30% observed a single time. Sequences were derived from PBMCs, sampled before TCRalphabeta/CD19-depleted stem cell transplant. Receptors were obtained from a boy in the first two years of life with Wiskott-Aldrich syndrome, due to receive a stem cell transplant. The CDR3 runs from the conserved cysteine through the conserved F or W. Fields, in order: V gene, D gene, clone size, J gene, CDR3 protein, CDR3 DNA. The D gene is left open where the match is weak. Clone size is given for some rows only: seen once, a few or many times, or a class if the clone is expanded.

TRBV5-1	-	few	TRBJ2-3	CASSLVPGFGTDTQYF	TGCGCCAGCAGCTTGGTACCAGGGTTCGGAACAGATACGCAGTATTTT
TRBV7-9	-	few	TRBJ2-5	CAIDRSQETQYF	TGTGCCATCGACAGGAGCCAAGAGACCCAGTACTTC
TRBV4-2	TRBD2	many	TRBJ2-1	CASSQKSGSYNEQFF	TGTGCCAGCAGCCAGAAGAGCGGGAGCTACAATGAGCAGTTCTTC
TRBV30	-	few	TRBJ2-7	CAWSTGQRAYEQYF	TGTGCCTGGAGCACCGGGCAAAGGGCCTACGAGCAGTACTTC
TRBV5-1	TRBD1	few	TRBJ2-7	CASSLRDRGRYEQYF	TGCGCCAGCAGCTTGAGAGACAGGGGCCGCTACGAGCAGTACTTC
TRBV29-1	-	-	TRBJ2-1	CSGVGVHEQFF	TGCAGCGGAGTGGGAGTCCATGAGCAGTTCTTC
TRBV28	TRBD2	few	TRBJ2-3	CASQRDTDTQYF	TGTGCCAGCCAGCGGGACACAGATACGCAGTATTTT
TRBV5-1	TRBD2	few	TRBJ2-3	CASSQGTSGSDTQYF	TGCGCCAGCAGCCAGGGGACTAGCGGGAGTGATACGCAGTATTTT
TRBV10-3	-	few	TRBJ2-7	CAISPGTDEQYF	TGTGCCATCAGCCCGGGAACAGACGAGCAGTACTTC
TRBV20-1	TRBD2	-	TRBJ2-7	CSARTFGGGPEQYF	TGCAGTGCTAGGACCTTTGGGGGGGGTCCCGAGCAGTACTTC
TRBV5-1	-	few	TRBJ2-7	CASSLAESYEQYF	TGCGCCAGCAGCTTAGCGGAGTCCTACGAGCAGTACTTC
TRBV7-2	-	few	TRBJ2-5	CASSRGGLPGTQYF	TGTGCCAGCAGCCGGGGCGGCCTTCCGGGGACCCAGTACTTC
TRBV5-6	-	many	TRBJ2-5	CASSRTDQETQYF	TGTGCCAGCAGCCGGACGGACCAAGAGACCCAGTACTTC
TRBV29-1	-	-	TRBJ2-1	CSVVGDEQFF	TGCAGCGTTGTAGGCGATGAGCAGTTCTTC
TRBV6-5	TRBD2	few	TRBJ2-7	CASGTSRYEQYF	TGTGCCAGCGGGACTAGTCGGTACGAGCAGTACTTC
TRBV4-2	-	few	TRBJ2-1	CASSPRRTLVAINNEQFF	TGTGCCAGCAGCCCGAGACGGACACTGGTCGCCATAAACAATGAGCAGTTCTTC
TRBV18	-	few	TRBJ2-5	CASSPDNLQETSTF	TGTGCCAGCTCACCCGACAATCTCCAAGAGACCAGTACTTTC
TRBV24-1	-	few	TRBJ2-3	CATSARGGTDTQYF	TGTGCCACCAGTGCGCGAGGAGGCACAGATACGCAGTATTTT
TRBV27	-	-	TRBJ1-5	CASSSPGKGNQPQHF	TGTGCCAGCAGTTCGCCAGGAAAGGGCAATCAGCCCCAGCATTTT
TRBV20-1	-	few	TRBJ2-3	CSARQQGILTVTQYF	TGCAGTGCTAGGCAGCAGGGAATCCTGACAGTTACGCAGTATTTT
TRBV2	-	-	TRBJ2-1	CASTETGALFNEQFF	TGTGCCAGCACTGAGACTGGAGCCCTCTTCAATGAGCAGTTCTTC
TRBV5-1	-	few	TRBJ2-1	CASSLAVRESNNEQFF	TGCGCCAGCAGCTTGGCAGTTCGCGAGAGTAACAATGAGCAGTTCTTC
TRBV20-1	TRBD2	-	TRBJ2-7	CSARTAQGLAAEQYF	TGCAGTGCTAGAACGGCCCAGGGACTAGCGGCCGAGCAGTACTTC
TRBV5-1	TRBD2	once	TRBJ2-1	CASSLEPAGTNEQFF	TGCGCCAGCAGCTTGGAACCAGCGGGAACGAATGAGCAGTTCTTC
TRBV14	-	-	TRBJ2-1	CASSQDGIVGEQFF	TGTGCCAGCAGCCAAGATGGGATTGTAGGAGAGCAGTTCTTC
TRBV27	-	-	TRBJ2-3	CASSFLRARDTQYF	TGTGCCAGCAGTTTTTTACGAGCTCGGGATACGCAGTATTTT
TRBV24-1	-	-	TRBJ2-1	CATSGGNEQFF	TGTGCCACCAGTGGGGGCAATGAGCAGTTCTTC
TRBV5-1	-	-	TRBJ2-7	CASSLRWVGYEQYF	TGCGCCAGCAGCTTGAGGTGGGTTGGATACGAGCAGTACTTC
TRBV7-3	-	-	TRBJ2-3	CASSQNGLFTDTQYF	TGTGCCAGCTCCCAAAACGGACTATTCACAGATACGCAGTATTTT
TRBV20-1	-	-	TRBJ1-4	CSARDEDSSQEEKLFF	TGCAGTGCTAGAGATGAGGACAGCTCGCAAGAAGAAAAACTGTTTTTT
TRBV12-3/TRBV12-4	TRBD1	-	TRBJ2-7	CASSSPLGTDYEQYF	TGTGCCAGCAGTTCACCACTCGGGACAGACTACGAGCAGTACTTC
TRBV12-3/TRBV12-4	-	-	TRBJ2-4	CASSRRGGLLQYF	TGTGCCAGCAGCCGCAGAGGGGGTCTGCTTCAGTACTTC
TRBV28	TRBD2	-	TRBJ2-7	CASTLAGGYYEQYF	TGTGCCAGCACCCTAGCGGGAGGGTACTACGAGCAGTACTTC
TRBV7-2	-	-	TRBJ1-1	CASRVVVNTEAFF	TGTGCCAGCAGGGTTGTGGTGAACACTGAAGCTTTCTTT
TRBV7-4	TRBD2	-	TRBJ2-5	CASSPLREGQETQYF	TGTGCCAGCAGCCCTCTACGGGAGGGACAAGAGACCCAGTACTTC
TRBV5-1	TRBD2	-	TRBJ2-2	CASSLVPAGGNTGELFF	TGCGCCAGCAGCTTGGTACCTGCGGGAGGGAACACCGGGGAGCTGTTTTTT
TRBV12-3/TRBV12-4	-	-	TRBJ2-5	CASMRHQQYF	TGTGCCAGCATGAGGCACCAACAGTACTTC
TRBV5-1	-	-	TRBJ1-4	CASSFARLTTNEKLFF	TGCGCCAGCAGCTTCGCCAGATTGACAACTAATGAAAAACTGTTTTTT
TRBV2	-	-	TRBJ2-3	CASSETRPDTQYF	TGTGCCAGCAGTGAAACCCGTCCAGATACGCAGTATTTT
TRBV20-1	TRBD1	-	TRBJ1-1	CSAIEQGADTEAFF	TGCAGTGCTATCGAACAGGGGGCGGACACTGAAGCTTTCTTT
TRBV5-1	TRBD1	-	TRBJ2-7	CASSPGQALLVGYEQYF	TGCGCCAGCAGTCCGGGACAGGCTCTACTTGTTGGCTACGAGCAGTACTTC
TRBV12-3/TRBV12-4	TRBD1	few	TRBJ1-5	CASRRDRHSNQPQHF	TGTGCCAGCAGGAGGGACAGACATAGCAATCAGCCCCAGCATTTT
TRBV29-1	TRBD1	few	TRBJ2-1	CSVNRGPYNEQFF	TGCAGCGTTAACAGGGGCCCTTACAATGAGCAGTTCTTC
TRBV12-3/TRBV12-4	-	few	TRBJ2-5	CASRFKVGGREETQYF	TGTGCCAGCAGATTTAAGGTTGGTGGCAGAGAAGAGACCCAGTACTTC
TRBV18	TRBD1	few	TRBJ2-7	CASSPYGTAYYEQYF	TGTGCCAGCTCACCATACGGGACAGCCTACTACGAGCAGTACTTC
TRBV5-6	TRBD2	few	TRBJ2-3	CASSLGPPLAGTDTQYF	TGTGCCAGCAGCTTGGGCCCCCCACTAGCGGGAACCGATACGCAGTATTTT
TRBV11-1	TRBD1	-	TRBJ1-5	CASSLPLSTGTGEVDQPQHF	TGTGCCAGCAGCTTACCTCTCTCAACCGGGACAGGGGAAGTCGATCAGCCCCAGCATTTT
TRBV2	-	few	TRBJ2-7	CASSVGPEPYEQYF	TGTGCCAGCAGTGTGGGGCCAGAACCCTACGAGCAGTACTTC
TRBV7-2	-	-	TRBJ1-2	CASSLAQGAGYGYTF	TGTGCCAGCAGCTTAGCACAGGGCGCGGGCTATGGCTACACCTTC
TRBV10-2	-	-	TRBJ2-7	CASRTGSEQYF	TGCGCCAGCAGGACGGGGTCCGAGCAGTACTTC
TRBV20-1	-	-	TRBJ2-1	CSASQHSYNEQFF	TGCAGTGCTAGTCAACATTCCTACAATGAGCAGTTCTTC
TRBV11-2	-	-	TRBJ2-3	CASSFGVLTDTQYF	TGTGCCAGCAGCTTCGGTGTCCTCACAGATACGCAGTATTTT